A single sample is the source of the 21 T cell receptor beta chains below, sequenced in a study of blood T cell repertoires in COVID-19. Sequenced by immunoSEQ multiplex PCR; TCRdb stores in-frame clones only, minus some. The sample consists of 50,000 to 65,000 clones, about 86% of them appearing once. Material for sequencing was peripheral blood. These receptors came from a man in his forties with acute or convalescent COVID-19.

The J gene is TRBJ1-2, the V gene TRBV30; D is unresolved. The CDR3 is made up of 12 amino acids. Germline values: CDR1 GTSNPN, CDR2 SVGIG (reference sequence). V lost 4 bases and J lost 6, with 12 bases in between. DNA for the CDR3: TGTGCCTGGAATCCGGGTGCGAATGGCTACACCTTC. Translated, it gives CAWNPGANGYTF.

This clone was observed once. The V and J genes are TRBV11-3 and TRBJ2-3; D may be TRBD2 (5 bases). CDR1 and CDR2 (germline): SGHNT, YENEEA. The CDR3 is 17 amino acids. Trimming took off 1 base at V and 3 bases at J, with 17 bases between the two ends. This CDR3 is CASSLGTGSTGTDTQYF. The DNA for the CDR3 is TGTGCCAGCAGCTTAGGAACGGGGTCTACCGGAACAGATACGCAGTATTTT.

The V gene is TRBV7-2, the J gene TRBJ1-1; no clear D. This CDR3 is built from 13 residues. V lost 5 bases, J lost 1 base, and 8 bases lay in between. Germline assignment: CDR1 SGHTA and CDR2 FQGNSA. The CDR3 protein is CASSTQENTEAFF. The CDR3 DNA sequence: TGTGCCAGCAGCACTCAGGAGAACACTGAAGCTTTCTTT.

The chain combines TRBV30 with TRBJ2-5, with D maybe TRBD2 (6 bases). This CDR3 comprises 15 residues. CDR1 is GTSNPN, CDR2 SVGIG, per germline (reference sequence). The germline V and J ends were trimmed by 0 bases and 1 base, with 12 bases remaining between them. The CDR3 here is CAWSVLAPPQETQYF. CDR3 bases: TGTGCCTGGAGTGTACTAGCCCCTCCCCAAGAGACCCAGTACTTC.

V and J are TRBV11-3 and TRBJ1-3; D is unresolved. Germline assignment: CDR1 SGHNT and CDR2 YENEEA. V gave up 0 bases and J gave up 0 bases, with 6 bases separating them. CDR3 size: 15 residues. This chain's CDR3 is CASSLDEVSGNTIYF. The CDR3 DNA sequence: TGTGCCAGCAGCTTAGATGAGGTCTCTGGAAACACCATATATTTT. Together with reference TRBV11-3 and TRBJ1-3, the CDR3 gives the full variable domain: EAGVVQSPRYKIIEKKQPVAFWCNPISGHNTLYWYLQNLGQGPELLIRYENEEAVDDSQLPKDRFSAERLKGVDSTLKIQPAELGDSAVYLCASSLDEVSGNTIYFGEGSWLTVV.

This clone has only one observation. The chain links TRBV7-3 to TRBJ1-2; no definite D call. The ends were cut back, 3 bases at V and 8 bases at J, with 13 bases in the middle. This CDR3 is 13 amino acids long. Germline V CDR1 and CDR2: SGHTA, FQGTGA. The CDR3 reads CASSLEVGRGYTF. The CDR3 DNA sequence: TGTGCCAGCAGCTTGGAGGTGGGGAGAGGCTACACCTTC. The variable domain in full, with the rest retrieved from reference TRBV7-3 and TRBJ1-2, is GAGVSQTPSNKVTEKGKYVELRCDPISGHTALYWYRQSLGQGPEFLIYFQGTGAADDSGLPNDRFFAVRPEGSVSTLKIQRTERGDSAVYLCASSLEVGRGYTFGSGTRLTVV.

The V gene is TRBV7-2, the J gene TRBJ1-5; 9 bases line up with TRBD1. From germline, CDR1 is SGHTA and CDR2 FQGNSA. With V trimmed by 5 bases and J by 2 bases, 4 bases remained unmatched. The CDR3 extends over 15 amino acids. CDR3 nucleotides: TGTGCCAGCAGCCATCGACAGGGGGGCAATCAGCCCCAGCATTTT. It specifies CASSHRQGGNQPQHF.

V is TRBV4-1 and J is TRBJ2-5; 8 bases are a match to TRBD2. The CDR3 is made up of 17 amino acids. The V gene's germline CDR1 is MGHRA and CDR2 YSYEKL. J gave up 2 bases and V 1 base, and 9 bases lay outside the gene matches. CDR3 in DNA: TGCGCCAGCAGCCAAGGGGGTTTAGCGGGGTATCAAGAGACCCAGTACTTC. This encodes CASSQGGLAGYQETQYF.

The gene calls are TRBV11-3 and TRBJ1-4, with 11 bases aligning to TRBD1. This CDR3 region has 14 residues. CDR1 and CDR2 (germline): SGHNT, YENEEA. Unmatched junction bases numbered 4, after V lost 5 bases and J lost 8 bases. CDR3 coding DNA: TGTGCCAGCAGCACGGGACAGGGGGTCGAAAAACTGTTTTTT. As protein: CASSTGQGVEKLFF.

This clone came up once. The chain has TRBV6-5 and TRBJ1-2, with TRBD1 matching 9 bases. Losses at the gene ends were 6 bases for V and 8 bases for J; bases not matched to a gene: 7. CDR1 and CDR2 (germline): MNHEY, SVGAGI. The CDR3 covers 13 residues. The CDR3 DNA sequence: TGTGCCAGCAGATGGACAGGGGACGGGGGCTACACCTTC. This gives the protein CASRWTGDGGYTF.

J is TRBJ2-3 and V is TRBV6-5; possible D gene TRBD1, 6 bases. The CDR3 has 13 residues. CDR1 MNHEY and CDR2 SVGAGI come from the germline V gene. The V end lost 6 bases, the J end lost 5 bases, and 12 bases lay between the germline ends. The CDR3 region is CASSQQGVDTQYF. For the CDR3, the DNA is TGTGCCAGCAGCCAACAGGGAGTAGATACGCAGTATTTT.

The chain carries TRBV6-5 and TRBJ1-2, with 7 bases matching TRBD1. The germline gives CDR1 MNHEY, CDR2 SVGAGI. CDR3 size: 13 residues. J gave up 2 bases and V 4 bases, and 1 base lay outside the gene matches. CDR3 nucleotides: TGTGCCAGCAGTTCAGGGGGAAACTATGGCTACACCTTC. As protein: CASSSGGNYGYTF.

This sequence joins TRBV7-3 and TRBJ2-1; TRBD1 matches 11 bases. V dropped 4 bases and J dropped 8; count of bases not matched to a gene: 4. Per the germline V gene, CDR1 is SGHTA and CDR2 is FQGTGA. This CDR3 has 14 amino acids. In nucleotides, the CDR3 is TGTGCCAGCAGCTGGACAGGGGGCTTGGATGAGCAGTTCTTC. Its translation is CASSWTGGLDEQFF.

V gene TRBV5-1 combines with J gene TRBJ1-1; 7 bases fit TRBD1. Germline CDR1 and CDR2: SGHRS and YFSETQ. The CDR3 spans 16 residues. V lost 0 bases and J lost 0; bases outside the gene matches: 5. CDR3 in amino acids: CASSLVPGQMNTEAFF. The CDR3 DNA follows: TGCGCCAGCAGCTTGGTACCGGGACAGATGAACACTGAAGCTTTCTTT.

V and J are TRBV25-1 and TRBJ2-2, with 7 nucleotides matching TRBD1. J was trimmed by 3 bases and V by 2 bases; bases with no gene match: 6. CDR3 length: 16 residues. Germline CDR1 MGHDK, CDR2 SYGVNS. The CDR3 here is CASSEEGAFYTGELFF. CDR3 sequence (DNA): TGTGCCAGCAGTGAAGAGGGGGCCTTCTACACCGGGGAGCTGTTTTTT.

The genes are TRBV5-1 and TRBJ1-3; D may be TRBD1 (6 bases). This CDR3 contains 14 residues. Germline V gives CDR1 SGHRS, CDR2 YFSETQ. Trimming left V 4 bases short and J 2 bases short, with 10 bases between. As DNA, the CDR3 is TGCGCCAGCAGCAAAGACAGGACTGGAAACACCATATATTTT. Translation gives CASSKDRTGNTIYF.

V and J are TRBV6-5 and TRBJ1-6; a possible D gene is TRBD1 (6 bases). Per the germline V gene, CDR1 is MNHEY and CDR2 is SVGAGI. This CDR3 spans 14 amino acids. V dropped 6 bases and J dropped 6 bases, with 12 bases sitting between them. CDR3 sequence reads: CASSLGQLNSPLHF. CDR3 bases: TGTGCCAGCAGCCTAGGACAGCTTAATTCACCCCTCCACTTT.

The count of this clone is one. The V call is TRBV5-6, the J call TRBJ2-1; D is uncertain. Germline V gene data show CDR1 as SGHDT and CDR2 as YYEEEE. This CDR3 comprises 11 residues. The germline V and J ends were trimmed by 4 bases and 8 bases, with 7 bases remaining between them. The CDR3 spells CASSVAYEQFF. CDR3 DNA sequence: TGTGCCAGCAGCGTTGCGTATGAGCAGTTCTTC.

This clone was detected only once. This sequence joins TRBV7-2 and TRBJ1-3, with D possibly being TRBD1 (5 bases). The germline V gene has CDR1 SGHTA and CDR2 FQGNSA. This CDR3 has 16 amino acids. V lost 1 base and J 0 bases, leaving 10 bases between the germline ends. In DNA form, the CDR3 reads TGTGCCAGCAGCTTAGTGGGGCCGGCCTCTGGAAACACCATATATTTT. Protein: CASSLVGPASGNTIYF.

The chain joins TRBV29-1 to TRBJ2-2; D might be TRBD2 (5 bases). The CDR3 loop spans 14 amino acids. Germline lookup yields CDR1 SQVTM and CDR2 ANQGSEA. The CDR3, as DNA: TGCAGTGCCGGGGAGTTCGCGAACACCGGGGAGCTGTTTTTT. Its protein is CSAGEFANTGELFF.

V is TRBV7-9 and J is TRBJ1-2; no definite D call. The CDR3 has 13 amino acids. V lost 5 bases to trimming and J lost 2 bases, with 9 bases between them. Germline values: CDR1 SEHNR, CDR2 FQNEAQ (reference sequence). CDR3 in DNA: TGTGCCAGCAGCCGCACAGCAAACTATGGCTACACCTTC. Translation: CASSRTANYGYTF.